This entry lists 23 T cell receptor beta chains sequenced from one sample in a study of shared clonotypes between healthy human individuals. The assay was immunoSEQ multiplex PCR, and TCRdb's table has in-frame clones only and misses some. The table includes roughly 300,000 clones, around nine tenths detected once. The sample consisted of memory CD8+ T cells sorted from blood. The subset: CD45RO+ cells pooled with CCR7-negative TemRA cells. These receptors all come from a man aged 18 to 29 in good health.

V and J are TRBV6-6 and TRBJ2-7, with 9 bases matching TRBD1. Per the germline V gene, CDR1 is MNHNY and CDR2 is SVGAGI (reference sequence). With V trimmed by 2 bases and J by 4 bases, 3 bases remained unmatched. The CDR3 has 14 amino acids. In DNA form, the CDR3 reads TGTGCCAGCAGTTACCTTGGACAGGGGTACGAGCAGTACTTC. Protein sequence: CASSYLGQGYEQYF.

The rearrangement uses TRBV7-9 and TRBJ2-5, with no clear D. V lost 1 base, J lost 2 bases, and 5 bases lay in between. The CDR3 is made up of 13 amino acids. Germline lookup yields CDR1 SEHNR and CDR2 FQNEAQ (reference sequence). Here the CDR3 reads CASSLEVQETQYF. CDR3 bases: TGTGCCAGCAGCTTAGAAGTTCAAGAGACCCAGTACTTC. The entire variable domain, with the rest obtained from reference TRBV7-9 and TRBJ2-5, is as follows: DTGVSQNPRHKITKRGQNVTFRCDPISEHNRLYWYRQTLGQGPEFLTYFQNEAQLEKSRLLSDRFSAERPKGSFSTLEIQRTEQGDSAMYLCASSLEVQETQYFGPGTRLLVL.

The chain combines TRBV6-1 with TRBJ1-3; no firm D call. The V end was cut by 6 bases, the J end by 4 bases, with 7 bases between. CDR1 is MNHNS and CDR2 is SASEGT in the germline V gene. The CDR3 runs to 12 residues. The CDR3, as DNA: TGTGCCAGCAGGCCGGGCGGAAACACCATATATTTT. Translated: CASRPGGNTIYF.

The V call is TRBV11-2, the J call TRBJ2-3; perhaps D is TRBD1 or TRBD2 (5 bases each). Trimming removed 1 base from V and 2 bases from J, with 7 bases in between. The CDR3 runs to 14 residues. CDR1 is SGHAT and CDR2 is FQNNGV in the germline V gene. CDR3 residues: CASSLAGPTDTQYF. As DNA, the CDR3 is TGTGCCAGCAGCTTAGCGGGACCCACAGATACGCAGTATTTT.

The chain carries TRBV2 and TRBJ2-1; perhaps TRBD2 as D (5 bases). V lost 7 bases and J 2 bases, leaving 6 bases between the germline ends. The CDR3 consists of 12 residues. CDR1 is SNHLY, CDR2 FYNNEI, per germline. The CDR3 DNA follows: TGTGCCAGCACCGGGACCTACAATGAGCAGTTCTTC. The encoded protein is CASTGTYNEQFF.

This clone was recorded once. The J gene is TRBJ2-7, the V gene TRBV9; a possible D gene is TRBD2 (5 bases). Germline assignment: CDR1 SGDLS and CDR2 YYNGEE. V was shortened by 3 bases and J by 4 bases, with 14 bases between the two germline ends. This CDR3 has 14 residues. The CDR3 sequence is CASSGTDWGYEQYF. The CDR3 DNA follows: TGTGCCAGCAGCGGAACGGACTGGGGATACGAGCAGTACTTC.

This clone came up a few times. The chain links TRBV5-1 to TRBJ1-6; D not certain. CDR1 SGHRS and CDR2 YFSETQ come from the germline V gene. The CDR3 extends over 13 amino acids. The V and J ends lost 0 bases and 6 bases respectively, with 4 bases between them. The CDR3 region has the DNA TGCGCCAGCAGCTTGGAAATTAATTCACCCCTCCACTTT. This codes for CASSLEINSPLHF.

The V call is TRBV2, the J call TRBJ2-1, with TRBD1 matching 7 bases. Germline loops: CDR1 SNHLY, CDR2 FYNNEI. This CDR3 has 12 residues. The ends lost 11 bases at V and 3 bases at J; junction bases unmatched: 4. The DNA for the CDR3 is TGTGCCTCCCGGGACAGCTACAATGAGCAGTTCTTC. Translated, it gives CASRDSYNEQFF.

The gene calls are TRBV7-8 and TRBJ2-7, with 8 bases aligning to TRBD2. Germline CDR1 SGHVS, CDR2 FQNEAQ. The CDR3 totals 15 residues. Germline trimming cut 8 bases from V and 2 bases from J; bases unmatched to any gene: 11. CDR3 loop: CASSWGAGDAYEQYF. CDR3 in DNA: TGTGCCAGCTCTTGGGGAGCGGGAGATGCCTACGAGCAGTACTTC.

The rearrangement links TRBV6-6 to TRBJ1-4; 7 bases are a match to TRBD1. V was clipped by 6 bases and J by 5 bases; unmatched bases: 6. The CDR3 contains 14 residues. Germline V gene sequence: CDR1 MNHNY, CDR2 SVGAGI (reference sequence). The CDR3 nucleotides read TGTGCCAGCAGCCGGACAGGCAGGAATGAAAAACTGTTTTTT. It yields the protein CASSRTGRNEKLFF.

V gene TRBV6-1 combines with J gene TRBJ1-6, with D possibly matching TRBD1 (5 bases). Per germline, CDR1 MNHNS and CDR2 SASEGT. The length of the CDR3 is 15 residues. Trimming shortened V by 2 bases and J by 13 bases, and 18 bases separated the two germline ends. The CDR3 sequence: CASSEWKGPGSPLHF. The CDR3, as DNA: TGTGCCAGCAGTGAATGGAAAGGTCCAGGGTCCCCCCTCCACTTT.

Remarks on this clone: Other DNA sequences in the sample encode the same CDR3. The chain is built from TRBV5-4 and TRBJ2-7; 11 bases agree with TRBD1. This CDR3 contains 15 residues. Unmatched junction bases numbered 1, after V lost 2 bases and J lost 0 bases. Germline CDR1 reads SGHNT; CDR2 reads YYREEE (reference sequence). The CDR3 sequence is CASSLGTGGSYEQYF. The DNA for the CDR3 is TGTGCCAGCAGCTTAGGGACAGGGGGCTCCTACGAGCAGTACTTC.

This clone was observed once. The rearrangement joins TRBV6-1 to TRBJ2-7; D ambiguous. The CDR3 consists of 14 residues. Trimming pared 1 base from V and 5 bases from J, leaving 12 bases between. The V gene's germline CDR1 is MNHNS and CDR2 SASEGT. Here the CDR3 reads CASSEVPGLDEQYF. Here the CDR3 DNA reads TGTGCCAGCAGTGAAGTTCCGGGTTTGGACGAGCAGTACTTC.

This rearrangement joins TRBV11-2 to TRBJ2-7; D gene unclear. The CDR3 has 13 residues. In germline, CDR1 is SGHAT, CDR2 FQNNGV. The V and J ends lost 9 bases and 3 bases respectively, with 15 bases between them. CDR3 protein: CASAPGPVYEQYF. CDR3 bases: TGTGCCAGTGCCCCGGGCCCCGTCTACGAGCAGTACTTC. The full variable domain, completed using reference TRBV11-2 and TRBJ2-7, is EAGVAQSPRYKIIEKRQSVAFWCNPISGHATLYWYQQILGQGPKLLIQFQNNGVVDDSQLPKDRFSAERLKGVDSTLKIQPAKLEDSAVYLCASAPGPVYEQYFGPGTRLTVT.

The rearrangement links TRBV6-5 to TRBJ1-2; maybe TRBD1 (5 bases). Trimming shortened V by 5 bases and J by 0 bases, and 13 bases separated the two germline ends. CDR3 length equals 15 residues. The germline V gene encodes CDR1 MNHEY and CDR2 SVGAGI. The CDR3 DNA sequence: TGTGCCAGCAGTCCCCTGGGGGGGGCTAACTATGGCTACACCTTC. The encoded protein is CASSPLGGANYGYTF.

This chain links TRBV28 with TRBJ1-6; 10 bases are a match to TRBD1. This CDR3 comprises 15 residues. V gave up 2 bases and J gave up 10 bases; unmatched junction bases: 5. Germline loops: CDR1 MDHEN, CDR2 SYDVKM. In nucleotides, the CDR3 is TGTGCCAGCAGTTTAAGGGGACAGGGGTTCTCACCCCTCCACTTT. Translation: CASSLRGQGFSPLHF. Full variable domain (remainder filled in from reference TRBV28 and TRBJ1-6): DVKVTQSSRYLVKRTGEKVFLECVQDMDHENMFWYRQDPGLGLRLIYFSYDVKMKEKGDIPEGYSVSREKKERFSLILESASTNQTSMYLCASSLRGQGFSPLHFGNGTRLTVT.

V usage is TRBV7-9 and J usage is TRBJ2-7, with D unclear. The V end was cut by 0 bases, the J end by 6 bases, with 24 bases between. From germline, CDR1 is SEHNR and CDR2 FQNEAQ (reference sequence). There are 18 residues in the CDR3. CDR3 loop: CASSLAGRDLFKGSEQYF. The CDR3, as DNA: TGTGCCAGCAGCTTAGCGGGAAGAGACTTGTTCAAAGGATCCGAGCAGTACTTC.

This clone was observed a single time. This chain connects TRBV6-1 to TRBJ2-7; 9 bases align to TRBD2. The germline V gene has CDR1 MNHNS and CDR2 SASEGT. Trimming removed 4 bases from V and 0 bases from J; junction bases left unmatched: 4. The CDR3 extends over 15 amino acids. CDR3 sequence (DNA): TGTGCCAGCAGTGCTGCGGGGGGGAGCTCCTACGAGCAGTACTTC. Protein sequence: CASSAAGGSSYEQYF.

The chain combines TRBV4-2 with TRBJ2-3; TRBD2 agrees at 7 bases. V lost 0 bases and J lost 3; bases outside the gene matches: 6. Germline values: CDR1 LGHNA, CDR2 YNFKEQ. The CDR3 spans 16 residues. The CDR3 loop reads CASSQDTGAGTDTQYF. CDR3 in DNA: TGTGCCAGCAGCCAAGATACGGGAGCGGGGACAGATACGCAGTATTTT.

The rearrangement joins TRBV5-1 to TRBJ2-7, with 7 bases matching TRBD2. V was clipped by 2 bases and J by 3 bases; unmatched bases: 2. The CDR3 loop spans 13 amino acids. Germline V gene data show CDR1 as SGHRS and CDR2 as YFSETQ. As DNA, the CDR3 is TGCGCCAGCAGCTTTGGGGGGGACTACGAGCAGTACTTC. Translation gives CASSFGGDYEQYF.

The rearrangement joins TRBV7-2 to TRBJ2-2; D unclear. V was cut by 1 base and J by 4 bases, with 10 bases left in between. This CDR3 region has 15 residues. CDR1 SGHTA and CDR2 FQGNSA come from the germline V gene. The CDR3 nucleotides read TGTGCCAGCAGCTTAGTGCCTAGGCCCACCGGGGAGCTGTTTTTT. This sequence encodes CASSLVPRPTGELFF.

This chain links TRBV7-2 with TRBJ1-3, with D hard to call. Trimming removed 4 bases from V and 5 bases from J, with 9 bases in between. There are 13 residues in the CDR3. Germline assignment: CDR1 SGHTA and CDR2 FQGNSA. The CDR3: CASSSVRRNTIYF. For the CDR3, the DNA is TGTGCCAGCAGCTCCGTTCGGAGAAACACCATATATTTT.

This clone appeared a single time. The chain couples TRBV27 to TRBJ2-7, with 8 nucleotides matching TRBD1. Germline V gene sequence: CDR1 MNHEY, CDR2 SMNVEV (reference sequence). The CDR3 covers 14 residues. V shed 3 bases, J shed 3 bases, and the junction held 4 bases outside the gene matches. CDR3 sequence: CASSFARGLYEQYF. For the CDR3, the DNA is TGTGCCAGCAGTTTCGCCAGGGGGCTCTACGAGCAGTACTTC.